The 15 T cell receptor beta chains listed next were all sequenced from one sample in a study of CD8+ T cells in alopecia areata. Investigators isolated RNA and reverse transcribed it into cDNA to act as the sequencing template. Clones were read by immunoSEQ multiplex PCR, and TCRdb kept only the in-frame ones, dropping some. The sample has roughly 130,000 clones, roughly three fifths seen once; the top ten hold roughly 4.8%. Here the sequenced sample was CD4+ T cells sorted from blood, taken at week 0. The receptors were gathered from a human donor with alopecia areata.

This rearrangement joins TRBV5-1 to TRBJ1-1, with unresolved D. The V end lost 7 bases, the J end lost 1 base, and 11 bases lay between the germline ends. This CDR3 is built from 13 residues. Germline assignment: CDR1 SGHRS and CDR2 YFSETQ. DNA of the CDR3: TGCGCCAGCTCCGTGATAGAGAACACTGAAGCTTTCTTT. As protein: CASSVIENTEAFF.

CDR3 coding DNA: TGTGCCAGCAGTGGCGCTGGGGGACTAGCGGGAAATGAGCAGTTCTTC. Translation gives CASSGAGGLAGNEQFF. J is TRBJ2-1 and V is TRBV25-1; TRBD2 agrees at 13 bases. CDR1 and CDR2 (germline): MGHDK, SYGVNS. The CDR3 has 16 amino acids. With 4 bases clipped from V and 7 bases from J, the junction kept 7 bases outside the gene matches. Based on the CDR3 plus reference TRBV25-1 and TRBJ2-1, the full variable domain is EADIYQTPRYLVIGTGKKITLECSQTMGHDKMYWYQQDPGMELHLIHYSYGVNSTEKGDLSSESTVSRIRTEHFPLTLESARPSHTSQYLCASSGAGGLAGNEQFFGPGTRLTVL.

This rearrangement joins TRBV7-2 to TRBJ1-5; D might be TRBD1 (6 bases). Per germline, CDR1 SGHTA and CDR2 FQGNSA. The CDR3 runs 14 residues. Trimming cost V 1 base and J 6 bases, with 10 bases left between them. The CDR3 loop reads CASSLVGGSQPQHF. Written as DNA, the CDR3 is TGTGCCAGCAGCTTAGTAGGGGGTAGTCAGCCCCAGCATTTT.

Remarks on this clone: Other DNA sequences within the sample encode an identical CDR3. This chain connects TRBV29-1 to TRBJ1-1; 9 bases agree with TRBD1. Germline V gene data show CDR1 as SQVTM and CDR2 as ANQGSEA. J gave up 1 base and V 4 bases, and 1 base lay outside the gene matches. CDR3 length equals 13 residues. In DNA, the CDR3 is TGCAGCGTTGCGGACAGGGGGAACACTGAAGCTTTCTTT. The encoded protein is CSVADRGNTEAFF.

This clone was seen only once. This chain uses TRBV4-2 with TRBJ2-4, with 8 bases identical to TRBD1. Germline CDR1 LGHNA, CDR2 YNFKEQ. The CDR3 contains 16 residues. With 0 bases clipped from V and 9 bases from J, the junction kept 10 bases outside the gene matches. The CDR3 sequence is CASSQESGRGRGIQYF. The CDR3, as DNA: TGTGCCAGCAGCCAAGAATCGGGCAGGGGGCGAGGCATTCAGTACTTC.

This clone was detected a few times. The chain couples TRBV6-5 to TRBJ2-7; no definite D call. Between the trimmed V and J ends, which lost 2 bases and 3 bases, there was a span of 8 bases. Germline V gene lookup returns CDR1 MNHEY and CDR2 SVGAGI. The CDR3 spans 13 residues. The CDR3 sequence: CASSYGVNYEQYF. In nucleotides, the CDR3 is TGTGCCAGCAGTTACGGTGTCAACTACGAGCAGTACTTC.

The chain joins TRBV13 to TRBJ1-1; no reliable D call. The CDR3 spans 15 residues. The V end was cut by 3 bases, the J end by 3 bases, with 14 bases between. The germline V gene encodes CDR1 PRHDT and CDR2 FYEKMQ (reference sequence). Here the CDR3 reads CASSFGRALDTEAFF. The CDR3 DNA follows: TGTGCCAGCAGCTTCGGCCGGGCGCTTGACACTGAAGCTTTCTTT. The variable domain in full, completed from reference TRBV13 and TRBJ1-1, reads AAGVIQSPRHLIKEKRETATLKCYPIPRHDTVYWYQQGPGQDPQFLISFYEKMQSDKGSIPDRFSAQQFSDYHSELNMSSLELGDSALYFCASSFGRALDTEAFFGQGTRLTVV.

The CDR3 sequence is CASSQRGGPGNEQFF. As DNA, the CDR3 is TGCGCCAGCAGCCAGCGTGGAGGGCCGGGGAATGAGCAGTTCTTC. The chain is built from TRBV4-1 and TRBJ2-1; a weak D match, TRBD2 (6 bases). V lost 3 bases and J lost 7, with 16 bases in between. Germline V gene sequence: CDR1 MGHRA, CDR2 YSYEKL. The CDR3 has 15 residues.

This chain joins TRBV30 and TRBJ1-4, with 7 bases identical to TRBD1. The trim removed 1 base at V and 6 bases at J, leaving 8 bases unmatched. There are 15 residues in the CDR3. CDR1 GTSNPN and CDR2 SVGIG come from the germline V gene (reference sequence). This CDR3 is CAWSDQGTAHEKLFF. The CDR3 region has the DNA TGTGCCTGGAGTGACCAGGGGACAGCGCATGAAAAACTGTTTTTT.

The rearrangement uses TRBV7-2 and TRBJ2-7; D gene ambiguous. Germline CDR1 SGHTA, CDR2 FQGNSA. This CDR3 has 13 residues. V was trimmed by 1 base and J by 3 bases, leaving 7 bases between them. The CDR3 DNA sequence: TGTGCCAGCAGCTTAGGGGCGGACTACGAGCAGTACTTC. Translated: CASSLGADYEQYF.

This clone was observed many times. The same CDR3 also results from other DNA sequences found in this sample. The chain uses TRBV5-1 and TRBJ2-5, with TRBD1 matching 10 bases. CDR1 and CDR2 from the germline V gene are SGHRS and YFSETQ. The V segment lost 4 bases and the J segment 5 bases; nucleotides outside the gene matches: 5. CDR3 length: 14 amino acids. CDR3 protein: CASSPTGGRETQYF. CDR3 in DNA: TGCGCCAGCAGCCCGACAGGGGGCCGGGAGACCCAGTACTTC.

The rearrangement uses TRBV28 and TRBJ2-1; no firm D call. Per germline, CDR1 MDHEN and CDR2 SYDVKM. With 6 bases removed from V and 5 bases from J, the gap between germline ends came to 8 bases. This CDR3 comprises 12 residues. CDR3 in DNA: TGTGCCAGCAGCGCTTTCGACAATGAGCAGTTCTTC. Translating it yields CASSAFDNEQFF.

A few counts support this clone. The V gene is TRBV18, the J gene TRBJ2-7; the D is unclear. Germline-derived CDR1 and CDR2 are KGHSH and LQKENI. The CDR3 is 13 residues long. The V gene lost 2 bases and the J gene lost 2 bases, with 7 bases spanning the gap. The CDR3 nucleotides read TGTGCCAGCTCACCAGGGTTGGCCTACGAGCAGTACTTC. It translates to CASSPGLAYEQYF.

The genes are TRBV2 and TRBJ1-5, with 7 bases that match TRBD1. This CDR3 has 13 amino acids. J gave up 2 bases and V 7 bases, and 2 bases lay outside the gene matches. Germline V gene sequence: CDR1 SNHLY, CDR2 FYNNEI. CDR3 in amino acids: CASKGGGNQPQHF. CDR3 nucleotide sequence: TGTGCCAGCAAAGGGGGCGGCAATCAGCCCCAGCATTTT. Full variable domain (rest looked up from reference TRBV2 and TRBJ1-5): EPEVTQTPSHQVTQMGQEVILRCVPISNHLYFYWYRQILGQKVEFLVSFYNNEISEKSEIFDDQFSVERPDGSNFTLKIRSTKLEDSAMYFCASKGGGNQPQHFGDGTRLSIL.

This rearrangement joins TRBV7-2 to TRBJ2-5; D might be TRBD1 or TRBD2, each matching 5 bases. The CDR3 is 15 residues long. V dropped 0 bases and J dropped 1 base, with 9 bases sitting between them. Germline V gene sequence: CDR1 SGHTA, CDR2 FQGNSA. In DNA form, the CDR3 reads TGTGCCAGCAGCTTAGCAGGGACGGTCCAAGAGACCCAGTACTTC. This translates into CASSLAGTVQETQYF.